The rows below give T cell receptor beta chains drawn from one sample of a study of type 1 regulatory T cells. Antigens for these TCRs are unknown. Via MiXCR, TCRdb re-called the reads, giving one row per CDR3 protein. Of 65,000 to 80,000 distinct CDR3 sequences in the sample, 20% to 25% are singletons; the top ten hold roughly 8.3%. The sequenced sample consisted of cultured type 1 regulatory T (Tr1) cells, either the whole culture or a sorted fraction (not recorded which). These receptors came from a human donor in good health. Each CDR3 is given with its conserved first and last residue. Each record gives: V gene, J gene, D gene, clone size, CDR3 DNA, CDR3 protein. The D gene is left open where the match is weak. A row's size may be missing; if present it is once, few, many or a size class.

>TRBV5-1|TRBJ2-2|-|few
TGCGCCAGCAGCTTGGGGATTATAGCGAACACCGGGGAGCTGTTTTTT
CASSLGIIANTGELFF
>TRBV18|TRBJ2-2|-|few
TGTGCCAGCTCACCGGACACCGGGGAGCTGTTTTTT
CASSPDTGELFF
>TRBV25-1|TRBJ2-1|-|-
TGTGCCAGCAGTCGGACTAAGAAGGACTACAATGAGCAGTTCTTC
CASSRTKKDYNEQFF
>TRBV7-2|TRBJ2-3|-|-
TGTGCCAGCAGCCAAACGACTAGCACAGATACGCAGTATTTT
CASSQTTSTDTQYF
>TRBV5-1|TRBJ2-7|-|many
TGCGCCAGCAGCTTTAGCTCCTACGAGCAGTACTTC
CASSFSSYEQYF
>TRBV19|TRBJ2-3|-|-
TGTGCCAGTAGTTCACCCCCAGGAGGCACAGATACGCAGTATTTT
CASSSPPGGTDTQYF
>TRBV5-1|TRBJ2-7|-|few
TGCGCCAGCAGCTTGTTCCAGGTCTCCGAGCAGTACTTC
CASSLFQVSEQYF
>TRBV7-3|TRBJ1-1|-|-
TGTGCCAGCAGCCCCTCGGGGGCGCAGACTGAAGCTTTCTTT
CASSPSGAQTEAFF
>TRBV28|TRBJ2-3|TRBD1|-
TGTGCCAGCACCCCGACAGGGACCCTATTCACAGATACGCAGTATTTT
CASTPTGTLFTDTQYF
>TRBV20-1|TRBJ2-2|TRBD2|-
TGCAGTGCTAGAGACCGCGCGGGAGTGAACACCGGGGAGCTGTTTTTT
CSARDRAGVNTGELFF
>TRBV2|TRBJ2-7|TRBD2|-
TGTGCCAGCAGGGAGCGGGAGCAGCCCTACGAGCAGTACTTC
CASREREQPYEQYF
>TRBV5-6|TRBJ2-4|TRBD2|few
TGTGCCAGCAGCATAGGACTAGCGGGTCCGTTAGCCAAAAACATTCAGTACTTC
CASSIGLAGPLAKNIQYF
>TRBV20-1|TRBJ2-4|-|many
TGCAGTGCCCCGCAGGCCCGTCAGTACTTC
CSAPQARQYF
>TRBV7-9|TRBJ2-7|-|once
TGTGCCAGCAGCTTCAAGGGTAGCGCGGCCTACGAGCAGTACTTC
CASSFKGSAAYEQYF
>TRBV6-5|TRBJ2-1|TRBD1|once
TGTGCCAGCGCTAAGGATACCCAGGGGGCGCGGTTTGAGCAGTTCTTC
CASAKDTQGARFEQFF
>TRBV12-3/TRBV12-4|TRBJ2-5|-|few
TGTGCCAGCTCGGGGGATGGAGGAATAGGAGAGACCCAGTACTTC
CASSGDGGIGETQYF
>TRBV3-1|TRBJ1-5|-|-
TGTGCCAGCAGCCCTCCGGAGGGGCCCCAGCATTTT
CASSPPEGPQHF
>TRBV6-5|TRBJ2-7|-|few
TGTGCCAGCAGCCGCGGACCGACCGACGAGCAGTACTTC
CASSRGPTDEQYF
>TRBV5-1|TRBJ2-1|-|-
TGCGCCAGCAGCATAGGAGGCCCCGCTGGTGAGCAGTTCTTC
CASSIGGPAGEQFF
>TRBV5-5|TRBJ2-7|TRBD2|many
TGTGCCAGCAGCTTGGCCGTGGCTAGCGGGCAATCCTACGAGCAGTACTTC
CASSLAVASGQSYEQYF
>TRBV5-1|TRBJ2-6|-|few
TGCGCCAGCAGCCTTGATGGGAGTTCTGGGGCCAACGTCCTGACTTTC
CASSLDGSSGANVLTF
>TRBV3-1|TRBJ2-1|-|-
TGTGCCAGCAGCCAAGTGGGCGGGGTGAATGAGCAGTTCTTC
CASSQVGGVNEQFF
>TRBV12-3/TRBV12-4|TRBJ1-6|-|few
TGTGCCAGCAGTTTACCGGCCATAAATTCACCCCTCCACTTT
CASSLPAINSPLHF
>TRBV27|TRBJ2-6|-|few
TGTGCCAGCAGCCCCTCTCCTAGGGCTGGGGCCAACGTCCTGACTTTC
CASSPSPRAGANVLTF
>TRBV20-1|TRBJ2-7|-|-
TGCAGTGCTAGCCACCCCGCTAACGAGCAGTACTTC
CSASHPANEQYF
>TRBV20-1|TRBJ1-5|TRBD1|few
TGCAGTGCTAGGAAGGGACAGGGGGCAAATCAGCCCCAGCATTTT
CSARKGQGANQPQHF
>TRBV10-3|TRBJ2-2|TRBD2|-
TGTGCCATCAGTGAGACCCCCTTTAGCGGGAGGGCCACGAACACCGGGGAGCTGTTTTTT
CAISETPFSGRATNTGELFF
>TRBV28|TRBJ2-7|-|-
TGTGCATCATCTAGAGGCCACGAGCAGTACTTC
CASSRGHEQYF
>TRBV7-8|TRBJ1-6|-|-
TGTGCCAGCAGCCCTGTTCGGGCATCAAATTCACCCCTCCACTTT
CASSPVRASNSPLHF